This TCR beta chain was retrieved from a study of glioma-infiltrating T cells. General study results and limits: Very few CDR3 sequences were shared between tissue and blood. Non-neoplastic patients had below-expected tissue-blood divergence, while all gliomas exceeded expectation.

This clonotype was observed a few times. What it binds is unknown. The iRepertoire nested amplicon-rescue multiplex PCR amplified TCR alpha and beta CDR3s from RNA. For one-step reverse transcription and amplification, about 90-400 ng of tissue mRNA or PBMC total RNA was used. TCRdb redid the calling of the multiplex PCR reads with MiXCR, one entry per CDR3 protein. This table has fewer than 200,000 distinct CDR3 sequences, over 40% appearing once. V was pared by 0 bases and J by 5 bases, with 5 bases between. The germline gives CDR1 SGDLS, CDR2 YYNGEE. The CDR3 has 12 residues. The chain carries TRBV9 and TRBJ2-5; TRBD1 is a possible D gene (5 bases). The sequencing sample was made of glioma tissue, nonneoplastic brain tissue, or PBMCs (not recorded which). The receptor was derived from a human donor with low-grade glioma or glioblastoma, undergoing nonglioma brain surgery, or in good health (not recorded which). The chain's CDR3 is CASSVEGETQYF. CDR3 DNA sequence: TGTGCCAGCAGCGTAGAGGGGGAGACCCAGTACTTC. The variable domain in full, completed from reference TRBV9 and TRBJ2-5, reads DSGVTQTPKHLITATGQRVTLRCSPRSGDLSVYWYQQSLDQGLQFLIQYYNGEERAKGNILERFSAQQFPDLHSELNLSSLELGDSALYFCASSVEGETQYFGPGTRLLVL.